Presented here are 32 T cell receptor beta chains from one specimen sequenced in a study of cytomegalovirus exposure and HLA in healthy donors. The PCR made use of 60 Vbeta and 13 Jbeta primers. The table came from immunoSEQ multiplex PCR; TCRdb's copy has only in-frame clones and leaves some out. The sample comprises about 170,000 clones, 75% to 90% of which are singletons, and 1% to 1.5% rests with the top ten. What was sequenced was PBMCs. Every receptor here comes from a boy younger than 10 in good health and CMV-seronegative.

The V call is TRBV11-2, the J call TRBJ2-3, with 13 bases identical to TRBD2. Germline V gene lookup returns CDR1 SGHAT and CDR2 FQNNGV. Trimming removed 5 bases from V and 6 bases from J; junction bases left unmatched: 5. This CDR3 is built from 15 residues. Here the CDR3 reads CASSPLAGGLDTQYF. CDR3 sequence (DNA): TGTGCCAGCAGCCCACTAGCGGGGGGGCTGGATACGCAGTATTTT. The variable domain in full, completed from reference TRBV11-2 and TRBJ2-3, reads EAGVAQSPRYKIIEKRQSVAFWCNPISGHATLYWYQQILGQGPKLLIQFQNNGVVDDSQLPKDRFSAERLKGVDSTLKIQPAKLEDSAVYLCASSPLAGGLDTQYFGPGTRLTVL.

V and J are TRBV6-5 and TRBJ2-1, with D possibly matching TRBD2 (5 bases). The germline CDR1 and CDR2 sequences are MNHEY and SVGAGI. The V end lost 2 bases, the J end lost 8 bases, and 13 bases lay between the germline ends. This CDR3 is built from 14 residues. The CDR3 here is CASSYRLATDEQFF. CDR3 coding DNA: TGTGCCAGCAGTTACAGGCTAGCTACCGATGAGCAGTTCTTC.

The chain uses TRBV10-2 and TRBJ1-5, with a weak D call TRBD1 (6 bases). The V gene lost 7 bases and the J gene lost 4 bases, with 11 bases spanning the gap. CDR1 is WSHSY, CDR2 SAAADI, per germline. This CDR3 has 13 residues. The CDR3 protein is CASKKGDNQPQHF. CDR3 coding DNA: TGCGCCAGCAAAAAGGGGGATAATCAGCCCCAGCATTTT.

V and J are TRBV2 and TRBJ1-6, with D tentatively TRBD1 (5 bases). Per the germline V gene, CDR1 is SNHLY and CDR2 is FYNNEI. The V end was cut by 8 bases, the J end by 0 bases, with 17 bases between. This CDR3 has 17 residues. CDR3 region: CASGGEEWSSYNSPLHF. The CDR3, as DNA: TGTGCCAGCGGGGGGGAGGAGTGGAGCTCCTATAATTCACCCCTCCACTTT.

V usage is TRBV28 and J usage is TRBJ1-2; no clear D gene. This CDR3 spans 17 amino acids. Germline CDR1 is MDHEN and CDR2 is SYDVKM. Trimming stripped 2 bases from V and 2 bases from J, with 18 bases between. CDR3: CASSLASWAQVNYGYTF. DNA of the CDR3: TGTGCCAGCAGTTTAGCGTCGTGGGCACAAGTCAACTATGGCTACACCTTC.

This chain links TRBV7-2 with TRBJ1-2, with D tentatively TRBD1 (6 bases). CDR1 is SGHTA, CDR2 FQGNSA, per germline. The CDR3 runs to 14 residues. The V end was cut by 3 bases, the J end by 8 bases, with 16 bases between. The CDR3 DNA reads as TGTGCCAGCAGCTTTGGGGGCAGTTCTGAAGGCTACACCTTC. Its translation: CASSFGGSSEGYTF.

The chain is built from TRBV28 and TRBJ2-5, with D possibly being TRBD2 (6 bases). The CDR3 runs to 14 residues. Trimming cost V 3 bases and J 6 bases, with 14 bases left between them. Germline V gene sequence: CDR1 MDHEN, CDR2 SYDVKM. The CDR3 is CASSFGTPGKTQYF. The CDR3 region has the DNA TGTGCCAGCAGTTTCGGGACTCCCGGGAAGACCCAGTACTTC.

This chain links TRBV4-1 with TRBJ1-6, with a possible D match to TRBD1 (6 bases). This CDR3 comprises 15 residues. Germline V gives CDR1 MGHRA, CDR2 YSYEKL. Trimming pared 7 bases from V and 5 bases from J, leaving 15 bases between. DNA of the CDR3: TGCGCCAGCAACCTTTTCAGGGGAAATAATTCACCCCTCCACTTT. It translates to CASNLFRGNNSPLHF.

The gene calls are TRBV6-5 and TRBJ1-2; maybe TRBD1 (5 bases). The V and J ends lost 6 bases and 4 bases respectively, with 15 bases between them. Germline loops: CDR1 MNHEY, CDR2 SVGAGI. This CDR3 spans 14 amino acids. The CDR3 protein is CASRRPGGTYGYTF. In nucleotides, the CDR3 is TGTGCCAGCAGACGTCCTGGGGGGACCTATGGCTACACCTTC.

V usage is TRBV18 and J usage is TRBJ2-7; a weak D match, TRBD1 (6 bases). Germline loops: CDR1 KGHSH, CDR2 LQKENI. V was pared by 3 bases and J by 3 bases, with 12 bases between. CDR3 length: 14 amino acids. CDR3 nucleotides: TGTGCCAGCTCACCCCGGGACACTTACTACGAGCAGTACTTC. This sequence encodes CASSPRDTYYEQYF.

V is TRBV14 and J is TRBJ1-1, with 7 bases identical to TRBD1. Per the germline V gene, CDR1 is SGHDN and CDR2 is FVKESK. V dropped 4 bases and J dropped 5; count of bases not matched to a gene: 7. The CDR3 loop spans 14 amino acids. The CDR3 is CASSLYRGRTEAFF. The CDR3 nucleotides read TGTGCCAGCAGCCTTTACAGGGGCAGGACTGAAGCTTTCTTT.

J is TRBJ1-1 and V is TRBV7-6; D may be TRBD1 (5 bases). Germline CDR1 SGHVS, CDR2 FNYEAQ. Trimming stripped 5 bases from V and 3 bases from J, with 16 bases between. The CDR3 length is 15 residues. CDR3 in amino acids: CASSPVAGLYTEAFF. CDR3 in DNA: TGTGCCAGCAGCCCAGTGGCAGGGTTGTACACTGAAGCTTTCTTT.

This chain links TRBV19 with TRBJ1-2, with TRBD1 matching over 8 bases. There are 13 residues in the CDR3. The V gene's germline CDR1 is LNHDA and CDR2 SQIVND (reference sequence). Trimming at V came to 11 bases and at J to 6 bases, leaving 11 bases not matched to a gene. CDR3 sequence reads: CAVRGDRGHGYTF. CDR3 bases: TGTGCCGTAAGGGGTGACAGGGGCCATGGCTACACCTTC. The whole variable domain, remainder taken from reference TRBV19 and TRBJ1-2, is DGGITQSPKYLFRKEGQNVTLSCEQNLNHDAMYWYRQDPGQGLRLIYYSQIVNDFQKGDIAEGYSVSREKKESFPLTVTSAQKNPTAFYLCAVRGDRGHGYTFGSGTRLTVV.

The chain combines TRBV19 with TRBJ1-6; the D is unclear. The CDR3 contains 14 residues. Trimming left V 2 bases short and J 8 bases short, with 10 bases between. From germline, CDR1 is LNHDA and CDR2 SQIVND (reference sequence). DNA for the CDR3: TGTGCCAGTAGTATACGCCGAGACTATTCACCCCTCCACTTT. This translates into CASSIRRDYSPLHF.

This clone appeared once. The CDR3 region has the DNA TGTGCCACCAGCAGAGCAGGGGAGTTTGACTATGGCTACACCTTC. Translated, it gives CATSRAGEFDYGYTF. This chain joins TRBV15 and TRBJ1-2; tentative D call: TRBD1 (6 bases). Between the trimmed V and J ends, which lost 1 base and 3 bases, there was a span of 12 bases. The V gene's germline CDR1 is LNHNV and CDR2 YYDKDF (reference sequence). This CDR3 has 15 amino acids.

V usage is TRBV2 and J usage is TRBJ2-4; D is perhaps TRBD2 (5 bases). Germline assignment: CDR1 SNHLY and CDR2 FYNNEI. The V gene lost 6 bases and the J gene lost 8 bases, with 14 bases spanning the gap. The CDR3 sequence is 13 residues long. The CDR3 is CASSRRVRDIQYF. The CDR3 region has the DNA TGTGCCAGCAGCCGACGGGTGAGGGACATTCAGTACTTC. The whole variable domain, remainder taken from reference TRBV2 and TRBJ2-4, is EPEVTQTPSHQVTQMGQEVILRCVPISNHLYFYWYRQILGQKVEFLVSFYNNEISEKSEIFDDQFSVERPDGSNFTLKIRSTKLEDSAMYFCASSRRVRDIQYFGAGTRLSVL.

This clone has a handful of counts. The chain employs TRBV5-6 and TRBJ1-2, with TRBD1 as a possible D gene (5 bases). Germline lookup yields CDR1 SGHDT and CDR2 YYEEEE. Trimming removed 0 bases at V and 10 bases at J, with 19 bases between. The CDR3 length is 15 residues. The CDR3 sequence: CASSLEGMGSTSYTF. The CDR3 DNA reads as TGTGCCAGCAGCTTGGAGGGGATGGGCTCCACATCCTACACCTTC.

The table lists this clone with a count of one. This chain uses TRBV11-2 with TRBJ1-1; D is unresolved. V shed 1 base and J shed 1 base, with 10 bases lying between them. Per the germline V gene, CDR1 is SGHAT and CDR2 is FQNNGV. CDR3 length: 15 residues. CDR3 DNA: TGTGCCAGCAGCTTAGGGAGCGTATCGAACACTGAAGCTTTCTTT. This sequence encodes CASSLGSVSNTEAFF.

This clone was picked up a small number of times. V gene TRBV10-3 combines with J gene TRBJ2-7; 15 bases match TRBD2. V lost 0 bases and J lost 2; bases outside the gene matches: 5. The CDR3 loop spans 18 amino acids. Looked up from germline, CDR1 is ENHRY and CDR2 is SYGVKD. CDR3 loop: CAISESLGLAGGPYEQYF. The DNA for the CDR3 is TGTGCCATCAGTGAGTCCCTTGGACTAGCGGGAGGGCCCTACGAGCAGTACTTC.

The chain uses TRBV7-6 and TRBJ2-1; the D is unclear. This CDR3 region has 14 residues. Germline CDR1 and CDR2: SGHVS and FNYEAQ. V was shortened by 5 bases and J by 8 bases, with 16 bases between the two germline ends. DNA of the CDR3: TGTGCCAGCAGCCGCCGACTGTTTGACGATGAGCAGTTCTTC. Protein: CASSRRLFDDEQFF.

This clone is a singleton in its sample. V is TRBV30 and J is TRBJ1-2; 9 bases align to TRBD1. Trimming took 7 bases from V and 2 from J; bases not matched to a gene: 5. The CDR3 is 13 residues long. Germline loops: CDR1 GTSNPN, CDR2 SVGIG (reference sequence). CDR3: CASWTGVNYGYTF. In DNA, the CDR3 is TGTGCCTCCTGGACAGGGGTGAACTATGGCTACACCTTC.

The rearrangement links TRBV6-5 to TRBJ2-5, with D possibly TRBD2 on 5 matching bases. The V gene lost 3 bases and the J gene lost 5 bases, with 19 bases spanning the gap. The CDR3 sequence is 16 residues long. Germline V gene sequence: CDR1 MNHEY, CDR2 SVGAGI. The CDR3 here is CASSYGEPVGGETQYF. As DNA, the CDR3 is TGTGCCAGCAGTTATGGGGAGCCGGTGGGTGGGGAGACCCAGTACTTC.

The V and J genes are TRBV4-3 and TRBJ1-6; the D is unclear. This CDR3 comprises 16 residues. Germline V gives CDR1 LGHNA, CDR2 YSLEER. V was shortened by 3 bases and J by 0 bases, with 9 bases between the two germline ends. The CDR3: CASSQSASSYNSPLHF. As DNA, the CDR3 is TGCGCCAGCAGCCAGAGTGCGAGCTCCTATAATTCACCCCTCCACTTT.

This rearrangement joins TRBV11-2 to TRBJ2-1; 14 bases map to TRBD2. Looked up from germline, CDR1 is SGHAT and CDR2 is FQNNGV. Germline trimming cut 5 bases from V and 11 bases from J; bases unmatched to any gene: 11. The CDR3 is made up of 16 amino acids. CDR3 loop: CASSQGLAGGSRQQFF. CDR3 sequence (DNA): TGTGCCAGCAGCCAAGGACTAGCGGGAGGAAGTCGGCAGCAGTTCTTC.

V is TRBV7-9 and J is TRBJ1-1; 8 bases fit TRBD1. V trimming: 5 bases; J trimming: 3 bases; junction bases outside the gene matches: 8. From germline, CDR1 is SEHNR and CDR2 FQNEAQ (reference sequence). The CDR3 sequence is 15 residues long. CDR3 amino acids: CASSPGLGQDTEAFF. The CDR3 bases are TGTGCCAGCAGCCCCGGACTGGGACAGGACACTGAAGCTTTCTTT.

Comment on this clone: Its ends do not fully match the called genes, so a read error is possible. The V and J genes are TRBV6-6 and TRBJ2-2; 12 bases align to TRBD2. The CDR3 runs 14 residues. Germline V gives CDR1 MNHNY, CDR2 SVGAGI (reference sequence). CDR3 residues: CASRSTSGGFLRWF. Written as DNA, the CDR3 is TGTGCCAGCAGGTCCACTAGCGGGGGGTTTTTAAGGTGGTTT.

For the CDR3, the DNA is TGTGCCAGCTCACCACCGACAGGACAGGGGGTGACTGAAGCTTTCTTT. It yields the protein CASSPPTGQGVTEAFF. The chain has TRBV18 and TRBJ1-1, with TRBD1 matching over 10 bases. The CDR3 runs 16 residues. Germline V gene lookup returns CDR1 KGHSH and CDR2 LQKENI. The J segment lost 5 bases and the V segment lost 0 bases, leaving 6 bases of the junction unmatched.

The chain links TRBV15 to TRBJ1-2; D unclear. This CDR3 has 16 amino acids. V was clipped by 3 bases and J by 1 base, with 15 bases between them. The germline V gene has CDR1 LNHNV and CDR2 YYDKDF (reference sequence). The chain's CDR3 is CATSSGEPIVNYGYTF. CDR3 nucleotides: TGTGCCACCAGCAGTGGAGAACCGATAGTTAACTATGGCTACACCTTC.

The chain combines TRBV5-1 with TRBJ1-2; 8 nucleotides line up with TRBD1. Germline V CDR1 and CDR2: SGHRS, YFSETQ. The CDR3 runs 16 residues. V was pared by 0 bases and J by 5 bases, with 9 bases of the junction left unmatched. The CDR3 loop is CASSLDPDRDYYGYTF. The CDR3 nucleotides are TGCGCCAGCAGCTTGGACCCGGACAGGGATTATTATGGCTACACCTTC.

The chain combines TRBV6-5 with TRBJ1-2, with a tentative D call TRBD1 (6 bases). The V end lost 6 bases, the J end lost 10 bases, and 18 bases lay between the germline ends. Germline V gene lookup returns CDR1 MNHEY and CDR2 SVGAGI. This CDR3 is 13 amino acids long. This CDR3 reads CASRLTGARHYTF. CDR3 in DNA: TGTGCCAGCAGGCTGACAGGAGCTAGACACTACACCTTC.

The chain links TRBV9 to TRBJ1-2; maybe TRBD1 (5 bases). Trimming stripped 0 bases from V and 2 bases from J, with 11 bases between. CDR1 and CDR2 from the germline V gene are SGDLS and YYNGEE. This CDR3 has 15 residues. CDR3 sequence: CASSVGRGGNYGYTF. The CDR3 DNA follows: TGTGCCAGCAGCGTAGGTAGGGGAGGGAACTATGGCTACACCTTC. Full variable domain (remainder filled in from reference TRBV9 and TRBJ1-2): DSGVTQTPKHLITATGQRVTLRCSPRSGDLSVYWYQQSLDQGLQFLIQYYNGEERAKGNILERFSAQQFPDLHSELNLSSLELGDSALYFCASSVGRGGNYGYTFGSGTRLTVV.

The V and J genes are TRBV5-4 and TRBJ2-3, with 9 positions matching TRBD2. Germline lookup yields CDR1 SGHNT and CDR2 YYREEE (reference sequence). The V segment lost 4 bases and the J segment 4 bases; nucleotides outside the gene matches: 4. The CDR3 is made up of 14 amino acids. The CDR3 is CASSIIAGADTQYF. DNA for the CDR3: TGTGCCAGCAGCATCATAGCGGGAGCAGATACGCAGTATTTT. Full variable domain (remainder filled in from reference TRBV5-4 and TRBJ2-3): ETGVTQSPTHLIKTRGQQVTLRCSSQSGHNTVSWYQQALGQGPQFIFQYYREEENGRGNFPPRFSGLQFPNYSSELNVNALELDDSALYLCASSIIAGADTQYFGPGTRLTVL.